A single sample is the source of the 29 T cell receptor beta chains below, sequenced in a study of T cell responses to AZD1222 COVID-19 vaccine. Profiling relied on immunoSEQ multiplex PCR, and the TCRdb table lists in-frame clones only, not all of them. The sample records some 150,000 clones, approximately 90% being singletons. Sequences were derived from peripheral blood, sampled after recovery from COVID-19. The receptors were sampled from an adult who had recovered from COVID-19.

This clone was recorded only once. V is TRBV28 and J is TRBJ1-4; D is unclear. The CDR3 extends over 15 amino acids. V lost 7 bases, J lost 0 bases, and 12 bases lay in between. Germline CDR1 and CDR2: MDHEN and SYDVKM. Written as DNA, the CDR3 is TGTGCCAGCACCCGGCGGGTCGCAACTAATGAAAAACTGTTTTTT. It translates to CASTRRVATNEKLFF.

V is TRBV5-4 and J is TRBJ2-1, with a tentative D call TRBD1 (6 bases). This CDR3 contains 13 residues. Trimming removed 4 bases from V and 3 bases from J, with 8 bases in between. Germline V gives CDR1 SGHNT, CDR2 YYREEE (reference sequence). CDR3 bases: TGTGCCAGCAGCGTGGACAGCTACAATGAGCAGTTCTTC. It yields the protein CASSVDSYNEQFF.

This rearrangement joins TRBV7-9 to TRBJ2-2; 8 bases align to TRBD1. The CDR3 is 17 residues long. Per germline, CDR1 SEHNR and CDR2 FQNEAQ (reference sequence). J gave up 1 base and V 5 bases, and 9 bases lay outside the gene matches. The CDR3 loop reads CASSPDRALWNTGELFF. CDR3 nucleotide sequence: TGTGCCAGCAGCCCGGACAGGGCCCTATGGAACACCGGGGAGCTGTTTTTT.

The chain uses TRBV6-2 or TRBV6-3 and TRBJ2-1; TRBD2 matches 8 bases. This CDR3 has 18 amino acids. Germline V CDR1 and CDR2: MNHEY, SVGEGT. V lost 0 bases, J lost 4 bases, and 11 bases stayed unmatched. The CDR3 DNA sequence: TGTGCCAGCAGTTACTCGAAGGGTAGCGGGACTCTTTACAATGAGCAGTTCTTC. The encoded protein is CASSYSKGSGTLYNEQFF.

This clone was seen only once. The genes are TRBV25-1 and TRBJ1-2, with D hard to call. V lost 4 bases and J lost 8, with 11 bases in between. The length of the CDR3 is 12 residues. From germline, CDR1 is MGHDK and CDR2 SYGVNS. The CDR3 DNA follows: TGTGCCAGCAGTGTGGAGGGAGGAGGCTACACCTTC. Translated: CASSVEGGGYTF.

This chain uses TRBV9 with TRBJ1-4; D remains ambiguous. The CDR3 is made up of 15 amino acids. In germline, CDR1 is SGDLS, CDR2 YYNGEE. V lost 0 bases, J lost 7 bases, and 13 bases lay in between. The CDR3 sequence: CASSVGSNVGEKLFF. The CDR3 DNA sequence: TGTGCCAGCAGCGTAGGTTCGAATGTAGGTGAAAAACTGTTTTTT.

The rearrangement links TRBV28 to TRBJ2-7, with D hard to call. This CDR3 contains 12 residues. CDR1 MDHEN and CDR2 SYDVKM come from the germline V gene. V lost 3 bases to trimming and J lost 3 bases, with 6 bases between them. The CDR3 spells CASSFARYEQYF. CDR3 nucleotide sequence: TGTGCCAGCAGTTTTGCCCGCTACGAGCAGTACTTC.

The chain employs TRBV9 and TRBJ1-2; D is undetermined. The CDR3 consists of 15 residues. The germline CDR1 and CDR2 sequences are SGDLS and YYNGEE. The germline V and J ends were trimmed by 4 bases and 5 bases, with 18 bases remaining between them. CDR3 DNA: TGTGCCAGCAGCCCTACCCGGGTTCGCGGATATGGCTACACCTTC. Translating gives CASSPTRVRGYGYTF.

The chain uses TRBV9 and TRBJ2-2; TRBD2 might be the D (7 bases). The germline V gene has CDR1 SGDLS and CDR2 YYNGEE. With 0 bases removed from V and 6 bases from J, the gap between germline ends came to 15 bases. The CDR3 is 16 amino acids. The CDR3 coding sequence is TGTGCCAGCAGCGTAGTCGGGGGGCGGTTTGCCGGGGAGCTGTTTTTT. This codes for CASSVVGGRFAGELFF.

The chain employs TRBV18 and TRBJ1-1; no clear D. Germline V gene data show CDR1 as KGHSH and CDR2 as LQKENI. Trimming shortened V by 3 bases and J by 0 bases, and 8 bases separated the two germline ends. This CDR3 contains 14 residues. The CDR3 protein is CASSPSMMNTEAFF. The CDR3 bases are TGTGCCAGCTCACCTAGTATGATGAACACTGAAGCTTTCTTT.

The CDR3: CASSRIGNQETQYF. The CDR3 DNA sequence: TGCGCCAGCAGCCGCATCGGCAACCAAGAGACCCAGTACTTC. This chain uses TRBV5-1 with TRBJ2-5; no clear D. Trimming removed 4 bases at V and 0 bases at J, with 10 bases between. The CDR3 extends over 14 amino acids. The germline V gene has CDR1 SGHRS and CDR2 YFSETQ.

The chain couples TRBV29-1 to TRBJ1-1, with D possibly matching TRBD1 (5 bases). Per the germline V gene, CDR1 is SQVTM and CDR2 is ANQGSEA. This CDR3 is 13 amino acids long. The V end was cut by 7 bases, the J end by 0 bases, with 12 bases between. The CDR3 DNA follows: TGCAGCGGACGGCCAGGGATGAACACTGAAGCTTTCTTT. Amino acid sequence: CSGRPGMNTEAFF.

This clone was observed a few times. This rearrangement joins TRBV7-3 to TRBJ2-1; D ambiguous. Germline V gives CDR1 SGHTA, CDR2 FQGTGA. This CDR3 has 14 residues. Between the trimmed V and J ends, which lost 5 bases and 4 bases, there was a span of 12 bases. The DNA for the CDR3 is TGTGCCAGCAGCCTCTCCGGACGGTACAATGAGCAGTTCTTC. It translates to CASSLSGRYNEQFF.

The J gene is TRBJ2-2, the V gene TRBV7-8; 7 nucleotides agree with TRBD1. Germline CDR1 SGHVS, CDR2 FQNEAQ. Trimming cost V 4 bases and J 0 bases; bases outside gene matches: 14. The CDR3 has 19 amino acids. CDR3 bases: TGTGCCAGCAGCTCTCGAAGGGGTACGACAGGGTCGAACACCGGGGAGCTGTTTTTT. Protein: CASSSRRGTTGSNTGELFF.

This clone was counted once. V is TRBV28 and J is TRBJ2-7, with TRBD1 matching over 7 bases. The V gene end was trimmed by 6 bases and the J gene end by 1 base; junction bases not matched to a gene: 9. The CDR3 is 15 amino acids. Germline loops: CDR1 MDHEN, CDR2 SYDVKM. DNA of the CDR3: TGTGCCAGCAGACCAAACAGGGGTTATTCCTACGAGCAGTACTTC. Protein product: CASRPNRGYSYEQYF.

V is TRBV4-2 and J is TRBJ2-2; 11 bases are a match to TRBD2. CDR1 and CDR2 (germline): LGHNA, YNFKEQ. There are 17 residues in the CDR3. The trim removed 1 base at V and 4 bases at J, leaving 5 bases unmatched. DNA of the CDR3: TGTGCCAGCAGCCAAGTGACCGGGACTAGCGGCACCGGGGAGCTGTTTTTT. It codes for CASSQVTGTSGTGELFF.

This rearrangement joins TRBV5-4 to TRBJ2-7, with 9 bases aligning to TRBD1. Unmatched junction bases numbered 12, after V lost 2 bases and J lost 6 bases. The CDR3 is made up of 16 amino acids. Germline-derived CDR1 and CDR2 are SGHNT and YYREEE (reference sequence). The CDR3 sequence is CASSFALQGANSEQYF. The CDR3, as DNA: TGTGCCAGCAGCTTCGCCTTACAGGGGGCAAATTCCGAGCAGTACTTC.

CDR3 nucleotide sequence: TGTGCCAACCAGCGAGGAACTGAAGCTTTCTTT. It yields the protein CANQRGTEAFF. The rearrangement links TRBV28 to TRBJ1-1, with D unresolved. This CDR3 spans 11 amino acids. CDR1 MDHEN and CDR2 SYDVKM come from the germline V gene. V was shortened by 10 bases and J by 5 bases, with 11 bases between the two germline ends. Drawing the rest from reference TRBV28 and TRBJ1-1, the complete variable domain is DVKVTQSSRYLVKRTGEKVFLECVQDMDHENMFWYRQDPGLGLRLIYFSYDVKMKEKGDIPEGYSVSREKKERFSLILESASTNQTSMYLCANQRGTEAFFGQGTRLTVV.

The chain is built from TRBV20-1 and TRBJ1-1; the match to TRBD1 covers 8 bases. J gave up 0 bases and V 3 bases, and 6 bases lay outside the gene matches. CDR1 is DFQATT, CDR2 SNEGSKA, per germline (reference sequence). This CDR3 region has 15 residues. The CDR3 protein is CSASRDRTLNTEAFF. CDR3 DNA: TGCAGTGCTAGTAGGGACAGGACATTGAACACTGAAGCTTTCTTT.

The J gene is TRBJ1-6, the V gene TRBV27; D is unclear. Trimming removed 4 bases from V and 7 bases from J, with 5 bases in between. In germline, CDR1 is MNHEY, CDR2 SMNVEV (reference sequence). The length of the CDR3 is 12 residues. This CDR3 reads CASSSINSPLHF. The DNA for the CDR3 is TGTGCCAGCAGTTCAATCAATTCACCCCTCCACTTT.

The V and J genes are TRBV27 and TRBJ1-5; D unclear. In germline, CDR1 is MNHEY, CDR2 SMNVEV (reference sequence). This CDR3 has 15 residues. V lost 5 bases and J lost 0, with 11 bases in between. DNA for the CDR3: TGTGCCAGCAGTCCGGCAGTATATAGCAATCAGCCCCAGCATTTT. Its protein product is CASSPAVYSNQPQHF.

V and J are TRBV19 and TRBJ1-1; tentatively, D is TRBD1 (5 bases). V lost 5 bases and J lost 2, with 9 bases in between. This CDR3 has 13 residues. CDR1 is LNHDA, CDR2 SQIVND, per germline (reference sequence). The CDR3 loop is CASSADSNTEAFF. Here the CDR3 DNA reads TGTGCCAGTAGTGCCGACAGTAACACTGAAGCTTTCTTT.

The genes are TRBV4-2 and TRBJ2-2; a weak D match, TRBD2 (5 bases). V shed 0 bases and J shed 7 bases, with 6 bases lying between them. Germline loops: CDR1 LGHNA, CDR2 YNFKEQ. The CDR3 is 13 amino acids. As DNA, the CDR3 is TGTGCCAGCAGCCAAGACGGGATCGGGGAGCTGTTTTTT. Its translation: CASSQDGIGELFF.

The rearrangement uses TRBV29-1 and TRBJ1-1, with TRBD1 matching over 7 bases. Germline loops: CDR1 SQVTM, CDR2 ANQGSEA. Trimming cost V 6 bases and J 10 bases; bases outside gene matches: 8. The CDR3 spans 11 residues. The CDR3 sequence: CSVIPGGVAFF. DNA for the CDR3: TGCAGCGTGATTCCAGGGGGAGTAGCTTTCTTT.

The chain has TRBV3-1 (or the pseudogene TRBV3-2) and TRBJ2-2; D gene unclear. V was clipped by 6 bases and J by 4 bases, with 12 bases between them. The CDR3 loop spans 14 amino acids. Germline CDR1 is LGHDT and CDR2 is YNNKEL (reference sequence). The DNA for the CDR3 is TGTGCCAGCAGATTCGACGGAGCCACCGGGGAGCTGTTTTTT. Its protein product is CASRFDGATGELFF.

This chain joins TRBV11-1 and TRBJ1-5; maybe TRBD1 (6 bases). CDR1 and CDR2 from the germline V gene are SGHAT and FQDESV (reference sequence). The CDR3 contains 13 residues. Between the trimmed V and J ends, which lost 4 bases and 9 bases, there was a span of 13 bases. The DNA for the CDR3 is TGTGCCAGCAGCTCCGACAGGATTGGGCCCCAGCATTTT. Amino acid sequence: CASSSDRIGPQHF.

The rearrangement links TRBV7-3 to TRBJ2-2, with D perhaps assigned TRBD1 or TRBD2 (5 bases each). This CDR3 comprises 15 residues. Looked up from germline, CDR1 is SGHTA and CDR2 is FQGTGA. V was cut by 5 bases and J by 0 bases, with 10 bases left in between. The CDR3 DNA sequence: TGTGCCAGCAGCCAGGGACGGGCGAACACCGGGGAGCTGTTTTTT. The encoded protein is CASSQGRANTGELFF. The variable domain in full, completed from reference TRBV7-3 and TRBJ2-2, reads GAGVSQTPSNKVTEKGKYVELRCDPISGHTALYWYRQSLGQGPEFLIYFQGTGAADDSGLPNDRFFAVRPEGSVSTLKIQRTERGDSAVYLCASSQGRANTGELFFGEGSRLTVL.

The chain uses TRBV3-1 (or the pseudogene TRBV3-2) and TRBJ2-7, with D possibly being TRBD2 (6 bases). The CDR3 runs 16 residues. Germline values: CDR1 LGHDT, CDR2 YNNKEL (reference sequence). V was shortened by 4 bases and J by 0 bases, with 16 bases between the two germline ends. CDR3 nucleotide sequence: TGTGCCAGCAGCCCACCCCCCGCGGAGGGCTCCTACGAGCAGTACTTC. This codes for CASSPPPAEGSYEQYF.

The rearrangement links TRBV7-9 to TRBJ2-2; unclear D gene. The ends were cut back, 4 bases at V and 5 bases at J, with 5 bases in the middle. This CDR3 comprises 12 residues. Germline-derived CDR1 and CDR2 are SEHNR and FQNEAQ (reference sequence). The CDR3: CASSYLTGELFF. CDR3 in DNA: TGTGCCAGCAGCTACCTTACCGGGGAGCTGTTTTTT.